Listed here is a single TCR beta chain. This clonotype was recorded at least ten times. Its antigen specificity is not known. No base qualities exist here, and no much larger clone lies one base off it. This entry is derived from a study of early T cells in non-severe SARS-CoV-2 infection (dated by TCRdb to the early 2020s). Concerning the study at large: Bulk RNA from unsorted whole blood was used for TCR sequencing, so alpha and beta chains could not be paired. Summary of the overall study and its limitations: VDJdb matching was skewed toward anti-spike CD8 responses and likely underestimated virus-specific expansions, missing private and CD4 specificities.

V is pared back by 5 bases and J by 3 bases, with 6 bases lying between the germline termini. Looking up the germline V gene (reference sequence) yields CDR1 SEHNR and CDR2 FQNEAQ. The CDR3 measures 12 amino acids from cysteine to phenylalanine. CDR3 DNA is the only sequence kept; it has 36 bases, read in frame from the first base. This was a case-control study nested in a cohort of healthcare workers in London, UK, who had nasopharyngeal swab PCR tests and blood samples taken every week. Healthcare workers were recruited between 23 and 31 March 2020, during the week of the UK lockdown, and were followed weekly for up to about 15 weeks. Receptor libraries were prepared by 5' RACE. Instrument used: NextSeq 500. Unique molecular identifiers were attached to individual cDNA molecules in the TCR library protocol so that sequencing error and PCR bias could be corrected. Sequencing covered both TCR alpha and beta chains, and within each sample the abundances of alpha and beta sequences were tightly co-correlated. In the authors' own workflow: V gene, J gene and CDR3 annotation of TCR sequences was performed with Decombinator V4. Expanded TCRs were defined as changing significantly between any two time points under a Poisson model with p below 0.0001. TCR abundances were normalised to the total number of TCRs sequenced per sample and expressed as counts per million. MAIT TCRs were defined by TRAV1-2 paired with TRAJ12, TRAJ20 or TRAJ33, and iNKT TCRs by TRAV10 paired with TRAJ18. VDJdb, accessed 1 November 2021, was searched for CMV, EBV and SARS-CoV-2 annotated TCRs, excluding TCRs annotated for multiple antigens. The public sequencing data were trimmed at Q25 with fastp and processed into clonotypes with MiXCR by TCRdb, which kept only in-frame beta chains. For every CDR3 protein sequence, its rows merge into one entry that carries the most common genes and DNA. What appears here as the V and J calls and clone size reflects TCRdb's work, not the paper's. In all, the sample holds tens of thousands of distinct CDR3 sequences, and 3.5% to 5.5% of those were seen once. The top ten clones comprise approximately 14% of the sample.

The sample consisted of whole blood. The rearrangement joined TRBV7-9 to TRBJ2-3; no D segment can be confidently identified. This receptor was taken from an adult who was a healthcare worker with PCR-confirmed SARS-CoV-2 infection or an uninfected control (not recorded which). Read as DNA, the sequence is TGTGCCAGCAGCGAACAGACAGATACGCAGTATTTT. Its translation is CASSEQTDTQYF.